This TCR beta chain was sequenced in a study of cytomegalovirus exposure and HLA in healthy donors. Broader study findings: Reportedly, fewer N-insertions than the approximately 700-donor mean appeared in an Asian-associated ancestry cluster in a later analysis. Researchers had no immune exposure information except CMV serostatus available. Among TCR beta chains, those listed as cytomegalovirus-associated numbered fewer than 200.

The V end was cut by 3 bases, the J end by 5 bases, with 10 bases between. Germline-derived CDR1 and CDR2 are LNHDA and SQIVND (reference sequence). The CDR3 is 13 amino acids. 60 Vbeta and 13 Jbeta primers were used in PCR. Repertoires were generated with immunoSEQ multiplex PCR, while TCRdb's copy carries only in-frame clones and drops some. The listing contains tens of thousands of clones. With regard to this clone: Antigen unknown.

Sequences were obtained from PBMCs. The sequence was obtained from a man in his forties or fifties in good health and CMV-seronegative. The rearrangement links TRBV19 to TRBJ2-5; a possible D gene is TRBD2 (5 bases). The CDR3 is CASSMRVRETQYF. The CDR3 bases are TGTGCCAGTAGTATGAGGGTAAGGGAGACCCAGTACTTC. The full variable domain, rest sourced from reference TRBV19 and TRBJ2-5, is DGGITQSPKYLFRKEGQNVTLSCEQNLNHDAMYWYRQDPGQGLRLIYYSQIVNDFQKGDIAEGYSVSREKKESFPLTVTSAQKNPTAFYLCASSMRVRETQYFGPGTRLLVL.